The next 17 T cell receptor beta chains were all read from a single sample in a study of CD8 T cells in ankylosing spondylitis. General study results and limits: Ankylosing spondylitis blood appeared to be characterized by a TCR beta motif of about 8 highly homologous variants.

TCRdb redid the calling of the 5' RACE reads with MiXCR, one entry per CDR3 protein. The repertoire holds 200,000 to 250,000 distinct CDR3 sequences, approximately 20% seen once, with 42% in the top ten. These receptors are not linked to any known antigen. Sequenced material: blood, either unsorted or a sorted T cell fraction (not recorded which). Source of these receptors: a male donor with ankylosing spondylitis.

This clonotype was seen a handful of times. The chain combines TRBV27 with TRBJ2-5, with D possibly TRBD2 on 5 matching bases. Trimming stripped 5 bases from V and 2 bases from J, with 12 bases between. The CDR3 has 14 residues. Per germline, CDR1 MNHEY and CDR2 SMNVEV (reference sequence). The CDR3 DNA sequence: TGTGCCAGCAGTCATAGCCCGGGACAAGAGACCCAGTACTTC. Amino acid sequence: CASSHSPGQETQYF.

This clonotype was counted ten times or more. The J gene is TRBJ2-7, the V gene TRBV13, with unresolved D. The CDR3 totals 12 residues. V dropped 5 bases and J dropped 5 bases, with 10 bases sitting between them. Germline-derived CDR1 and CDR2 are PRHDT and FYEKMQ (reference sequence). Here the CDR3 reads CASSPGPDEQYF. The CDR3 nucleotides read TGTGCCAGCAGCCCGGGTCCAGACGAGCAGTACTTC.

V and J are TRBV2 and TRBJ2-1; D not certain. The germline V and J ends were trimmed by 2 bases and 9 bases, with 8 bases remaining between them. Germline CDR1 reads SNHLY; CDR2 reads FYNNEI. The CDR3 is 12 residues long. The CDR3 nucleotides read TGTGCCAGCAGTGAAATAGCCGCTGAGCAGTTCTTC. As protein: CASSEIAAEQFF.

This clonotype was seen only once. This chain uses TRBV27 with TRBJ2-5, with D perhaps matching TRBD1 or TRBD2 (6 bases each). CDR1 and CDR2 from the germline V gene are MNHEY and SMNVEV (reference sequence). Trimming removed 5 bases from V and 5 bases from J, with 15 bases in between. The CDR3 consists of 14 residues. The CDR3 is CASSPRGVWETQYF. The CDR3 DNA sequence: TGTGCCAGCAGTCCTAGGGGGGTCTGGGAGACCCAGTACTTC.

J is TRBJ2-5 and V is TRBV11-2; D call uncertain. The CDR3 length is 16 residues. V shed 0 bases and J shed 1 base, with 12 bases lying between them. Germline-derived CDR1 and CDR2 are SGHAT and FQNNGV. The CDR3 spells CASSLERVGSQETQYF. CDR3 nucleotide sequence: TGTGCCAGCAGCTTAGAACGTGTTGGCAGCCAAGAGACCCAGTACTTC.

In this sample, this clonotype turned up a few times. The chain is built from TRBV4-1 and TRBJ2-2, with 7 positions matching TRBD1. In germline, CDR1 is MGHRA, CDR2 YSYEKL. V shed 4 bases, J shed 4 bases, and the junction held 6 bases outside the gene matches. The CDR3 spans 15 residues. CDR3 protein: CASSPWTGGTGELFF. The CDR3 nucleotides read TGCGCCAGCAGCCCTTGGACAGGTGGCACCGGGGAGCTGTTTTTT.

This clonotype occurred once. The chain employs TRBV19 and TRBJ2-1; 8 bases map to TRBD2. The CDR3 sequence is 17 residues long. Germline trimming cut 3 bases from V and 0 bases from J; bases unmatched to any gene: 7. Germline CDR1 reads LNHDA; CDR2 reads SQIVND (reference sequence). The CDR3 sequence: CASSMSGGAHSYNEQFF. CDR3 sequence (DNA): TGTGCCAGTAGTATGTCGGGGGGGGCCCACTCCTACAATGAGCAGTTCTTC.

V gene TRBV11-1 combines with J gene TRBJ2-3; 10 bases are shared with TRBD2. V shed 6 bases and J 2 bases; nucleotides not matched to a gene: 5. The CDR3 has 15 amino acids. Germline V gene sequence: CDR1 SGHAT, CDR2 FQDESV (reference sequence). The CDR3 reads CASRGTSEYTDTQYF. CDR3 DNA sequence: TGTGCCAGCAGGGGGACTAGCGAATACACAGATACGCAGTATTTT.

In this sample, this clonotype turned up a few times. The chain joins TRBV5-1 to TRBJ2-3, with 8 bases fitting TRBD1. In germline, CDR1 is SGHRS, CDR2 YFSETQ. The CDR3 extends over 17 amino acids. V shed 1 base, J shed 2 bases, and the junction held 9 bases outside the gene matches. The CDR3 DNA is TGCGCCAGCAGCTTGAGCCGGACAGGGATTAACACAGATACGCAGTATTTT. It translates to CASSLSRTGINTDTQYF.

The chain carries TRBV27 and TRBJ2-5, with TRBD1 matching 7 bases. The V segment lost 4 bases and the J segment 4 bases; nucleotides outside the gene matches: 9. Germline V gives CDR1 MNHEY, CDR2 SMNVEV (reference sequence). The CDR3 has 15 amino acids. The CDR3 region has the DNA TGTGCCAGCAGTTCACAGACAGGGAATTTAGAGACCCAGTACTTC. Its translation: CASSSQTGNLETQYF.

Only a few counts were recorded for this clonotype. This chain uses TRBV6-5 with TRBJ2-7; D is unresolved. CDR3 length: 16 amino acids. The V gene's germline CDR1 is MNHEY and CDR2 SVGAGI. Trimming removed 0 bases from V and 0 bases from J, with 12 bases in between. The CDR3 DNA is TGTGCCAGCAGTTACTCGTCTGACCGACCCTCCTACGAGCAGTACTTC. Encoded protein: CASSYSSDRPSYEQYF.

This rearrangement joins TRBV11-2 to TRBJ1-1, with 8 bases lining up with TRBD1. The CDR3 has 17 amino acids. Trimming at V came to 7 bases and at J to 2 bases, leaving 15 bases not matched to a gene. The germline CDR1 and CDR2 sequences are SGHAT and FQNNGV. CDR3 in amino acids: CASTSYTGTGYNTEAFF. CDR3 nucleotides: TGTGCCAGCACCTCTTATACCGGGACAGGATATAACACTGAAGCTTTCTTT.

V usage is TRBV20-1 and J usage is TRBJ2-7, with 9 bases lining up with TRBD1. Unmatched junction bases numbered 10, after V lost 6 bases and J lost 4 bases. In germline, CDR1 is DFQATT, CDR2 SNEGSKA (reference sequence). The CDR3 is made up of 14 amino acids. In DNA, the CDR3 is TGCAGTGCGATAAGGGACAGGGAAGGGTACGAGCAGTACTTC. It is translated as CSAIRDREGYEQYF.

This rearrangement joins TRBV7-9 to TRBJ2-7, with D possibly TRBD1 on 6 matching bases. Trimming took off 3 bases at V and 2 bases at J, with 14 bases between the two ends. The CDR3 has 15 amino acids. Per the germline V gene, CDR1 is SEHNR and CDR2 is FQNEAQ (reference sequence). The CDR3 DNA is TGTGCCAGCAGCTTGGGGGCACACGAAGCCTACGAGCAGTACTTC. Protein product: CASSLGAHEAYEQYF. Using reference TRBV7-9 and TRBJ2-7 for the parts outside the CDR3, the full variable domain is DTGVSQNPRHKITKRGQNVTFRCDPISEHNRLYWYRQTLGQGPEFLTYFQNEAQLEKSRLLSDRFSAERPKGSFSTLEIQRTEQGDSAMYLCASSLGAHEAYEQYFGPGTRLTVT.

The chain is built from TRBV24-1 and TRBJ2-5; a weak D match, TRBD1 (5 bases). CDR3 size: 16 residues. The ends were cut back, 4 bases at V and 4 bases at J, with 18 bases in the middle. The germline V gene has CDR1 KGHDR and CDR2 SFDVKD. DNA of the CDR3: TGTGCCACCAGTGACCCCACCGCCTGGACACCAGAGACCCAGTACTTC. This translates into CATSDPTAWTPETQYF.

The genes are TRBV28 and TRBJ1-2; a possible D gene is TRBD1 (6 bases). Germline V gives CDR1 MDHEN, CDR2 SYDVKM. V lost 5 bases and J lost 7, with 14 bases in between. The CDR3 length is 13 residues. CDR3 in amino acids: CASSPGRGVGYTF. DNA for the CDR3: TGTGCCAGCAGTCCCGGAAGGGGGGTTGGCTACACCTTC.

This clonotype came up a few times. V gene TRBV24-1 combines with J gene TRBJ2-7; D unresolved. Germline V lookup: CDR1 KGHDR, CDR2 SFDVKD. The CDR3 has 15 amino acids. Trimming cost V 5 bases and J 5 bases, with 18 bases left between them. CDR3 sequence: CATSAVNRPLHEQYF. As DNA, the CDR3 is TGTGCCACCAGTGCAGTCAACAGACCCCTGCACGAGCAGTACTTC.